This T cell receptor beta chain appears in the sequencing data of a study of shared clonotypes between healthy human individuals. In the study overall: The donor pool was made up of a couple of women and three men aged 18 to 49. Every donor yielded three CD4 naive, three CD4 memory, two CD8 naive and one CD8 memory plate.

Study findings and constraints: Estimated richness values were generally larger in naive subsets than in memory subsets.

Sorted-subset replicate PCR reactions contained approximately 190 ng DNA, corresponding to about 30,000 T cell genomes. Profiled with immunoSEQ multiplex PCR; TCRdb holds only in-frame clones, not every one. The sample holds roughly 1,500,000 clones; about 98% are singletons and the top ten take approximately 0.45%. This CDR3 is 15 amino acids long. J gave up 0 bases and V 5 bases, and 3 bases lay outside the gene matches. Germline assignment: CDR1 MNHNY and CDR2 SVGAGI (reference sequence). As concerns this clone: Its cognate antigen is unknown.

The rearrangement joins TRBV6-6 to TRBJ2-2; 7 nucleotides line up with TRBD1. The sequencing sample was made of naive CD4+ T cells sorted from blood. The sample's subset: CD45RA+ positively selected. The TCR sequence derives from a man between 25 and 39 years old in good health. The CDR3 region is CASSGDRPNTGELFF. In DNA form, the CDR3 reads TGTGCCAGCAGTGGGGACAGACCGAACACCGGGGAGCTGTTTTTT.